The 8 T cell receptor beta chains below come from one sample, sequenced in a study of immune evolution from preneoplasia to lung adenocarcinoma. Repertoires were generated with immunoSEQ multiplex PCR, while TCRdb's copy carries only in-frame clones and drops some. The repertoire holds 35,000 to 40,000 clones, under 85% seen once, with about 6% in the top ten. The sample taken for sequencing was FFPE invasive lung adenocarcinoma tissue. Receptors were obtained from a person in their sixties or seventies with lung adenocarcinoma.

The V call is TRBV5-1, the J call TRBJ2-5; D perhaps matches TRBD1 (5 bases). This CDR3 has 14 residues. Germline assignment: CDR1 SGHRS and CDR2 YFSETQ. The V gene lost 4 bases and the J gene lost 5 bases, with 15 bases spanning the gap. The CDR3 here is CASSNTGVPETQYF. The CDR3, as DNA: TGCGCCAGCAGCAATACAGGAGTTCCGGAGACCCAGTACTTC.

The gene calls are TRBV7-9 and TRBJ1-5; no reliable D call. CDR3 length: 13 amino acids. Trimming shortened V by 2 bases and J by 7 bases, and 9 bases separated the two germline ends. CDR1 and CDR2 (germline): SEHNR, FQNEAQ (reference sequence). This chain's CDR3 is CASSLNAAQPQHF. The CDR3 DNA is TGTGCCAGCAGCTTAAACGCGGCCCAGCCCCAGCATTTT.

This chain uses TRBV12-5 with TRBJ2-7; D uncertain. With 4 bases removed from V and 7 bases from J, the gap between germline ends came to 11 bases. The CDR3 consists of 12 residues. Germline V gives CDR1 LGHNT, CDR2 FRNRAP. CDR3 loop: CASGWNLLEQYF. The DNA of the CDR3 is TGTGCTAGTGGTTGGAACCTTCTGGAGCAGTACTTC.

This clone was picked up a small number of times. The chain combines TRBV30 with TRBJ1-1; D gene ambiguous. Trimming took off 2 bases at V and 4 bases at J, with 2 bases between the two ends. The germline V gene has CDR1 GTSNPN and CDR2 SVGIG (reference sequence). The CDR3 spans 10 residues. In nucleotides, the CDR3 is TGTGCCTGGAGTAGCACTGAAGCTTTCTTT. It is translated as CAWSSTEAFF.

This chain joins TRBV7-8 and TRBJ2-5, with D unresolved. CDR3 length equals 12 residues. V lost 5 bases and J lost 5, with 9 bases in between. Germline-derived CDR1 and CDR2 are SGHVS and FQNEAQ. CDR3 protein: CASSRSMETQYF. The CDR3 DNA follows: TGTGCCAGCAGCCGGAGTATGGAGACCCAGTACTTC.

This rearrangement joins TRBV18 to TRBJ2-7, with 11 bases lining up with TRBD1. This CDR3 region has 14 residues. Germline assignment: CDR1 KGHSH and CDR2 LQKENI. V lost 3 bases, J lost 5 bases, and 3 bases stayed unmatched. CDR3 sequence: CASSPGTGGDEQYF. DNA for the CDR3: TGTGCCAGCTCACCCGGGACAGGGGGAGACGAGCAGTACTTC.

For the CDR3, the DNA is TGCGCCAGCAGCTTGAGGCTAGCGGGGGCAGACAATGAGCAGTTCTTC. It codes for CASSLRLAGADNEQFF. This chain joins TRBV5-1 and TRBJ2-1; 10 bases are shared with TRBD2. The CDR3 has 16 residues. Germline assignment: CDR1 SGHRS and CDR2 YFSETQ. J gave up 5 bases and V 1 base, and 6 bases lay outside the gene matches.

The chain couples TRBV30 to TRBJ2-1; D is undetermined. This CDR3 has 15 residues. Between the trimmed V and J ends, which lost 0 bases and 1 base, there was a span of 10 bases. Germline values: CDR1 GTSNPN, CDR2 SVGIG (reference sequence). CDR3 in DNA: TGTGCCTGGAGTGTTTCAGGCTCTTCCTACAATGAGCAGTTCTTC. It encodes CAWSVSGSSYNEQFF.